The 17 T cell receptor beta chains given below trace back to one sample, sequenced in a study of OX40 agonist ivuxolimab in advanced cancers. Profiled with immunoSEQ multiplex PCR; TCRdb holds only in-frame clones, not every one. The sample lists fewer than 90,000 clones; roughly 93% were seen once. The sample was CD4+ or CD8+ T cells sorted from blood, taken in a trial of the OX40 agonist ivuxolimab. The receptors were gathered from an adult with an advanced solid tumor such as melanoma, head and neck, liver or kidney cancer.

This chain connects TRBV13 to TRBJ2-7; TRBD2 agrees at 7 bases. The CDR3 spans 15 residues. CDR1 is PRHDT, CDR2 FYEKMQ, per germline (reference sequence). The V and J ends lost 5 bases and 0 bases, in that order; junction bases with no gene match: 7. The CDR3 reads CASSVRDYSSYEQYF. CDR3 coding DNA: TGTGCCAGCAGCGTAAGGGACTATAGCTCCTACGAGCAGTACTTC.

The V call is TRBV2, the J call TRBJ1-5; 8 bases are shared with TRBD1. CDR1 is SNHLY and CDR2 is FYNNEI in the germline V gene. This CDR3 has 15 residues. V lost 6 bases and J lost 2; bases outside the gene matches: 6. CDR3 sequence: CASRSDRAGNQPQHF. CDR3 DNA: TGTGCCAGCAGATCGGACAGGGCGGGCAATCAGCCCCAGCATTTT.

The chain combines TRBV5-1 with TRBJ2-5; D is unclear. Trimming removed 2 bases at V and 11 bases at J, with 19 bases between. This CDR3 comprises 14 residues. Germline V gives CDR1 SGHRS, CDR2 YFSETQ. Here the CDR3 reads CASSFLNSLIEQYF. Written as DNA, the CDR3 is TGCGCCAGCAGCTTTCTAAACAGTCTTATAGAGCAGTACTTC. Together with reference TRBV5-1 and TRBJ2-5, the CDR3 gives the full variable domain: KAGVTQTPRYLIKTRGQQVTLSCSPISGHRSVSWYQQTPGQGLQFLFEYFSETQRNKGNFPGRFSGRQFSNSRSEMNVSTLELGDSALYLCASSFLNSLIEQYFGPGTRLLVL.

The chain carries TRBV2 and TRBJ1-2; 8 bases agree with TRBD1. The CDR3 is 15 residues long. Trimming took 7 bases from V and 4 from J; bases not matched to a gene: 11. The V gene's germline CDR1 is SNHLY and CDR2 FYNNEI. The CDR3 DNA follows: TGTGCCAGCACCAAAGGGGGGGACAGGACCTATGGCTACACCTTC. Its translation: CASTKGGDRTYGYTF. The variable domain in full, completed from reference TRBV2 and TRBJ1-2, reads EPEVTQTPSHQVTQMGQEVILRCVPISNHLYFYWYRQILGQKVEFLVSFYNNEISEKSEIFDDQFSVERPDGSNFTLKIRSTKLEDSAMYFCASTKGGDRTYGYTFGSGTRLTVV.

The chain's CDR3 is CASSPLPTSTDTQYF. The CDR3 DNA reads as TGCGCCAGCAGCCCACTACCGACTAGCACAGATACGCAGTATTTT. The V call is TRBV4-1, the J call TRBJ2-3, with no clear D. Trimming took off 4 bases at V and 0 bases at J, with 11 bases between the two ends. The CDR3 length is 15 residues. CDR1 is MGHRA, CDR2 YSYEKL, per germline.

This chain joins TRBV29-1 and TRBJ1-1, with 7 bases that match TRBD1. CDR1 is SQVTM, CDR2 ANQGSEA, per germline. After removal of 7 bases from V and 1 base from J, the junction contained 6 bases not matched to a gene. The CDR3 spans 13 residues. In nucleotides, the CDR3 is TGCAGCGCCCGACAGGGCGGGAACACTGAAGCTTTCTTT. Translation: CSARQGGNTEAFF.

The rearrangement links TRBV18 to TRBJ1-5; unclear D gene. V was cut by 1 base and J by 0 bases, with 1 base left in between. This CDR3 has 13 residues. From germline, CDR1 is KGHSH and CDR2 LQKENI. CDR3: CASSPHSNQPQHF. The CDR3 coding sequence is TGTGCCAGCTCACCACATAGCAATCAGCCCCAGCATTTT.

This chain connects TRBV14 to TRBJ2-1; D gene ambiguous. From germline, CDR1 is SGHDN and CDR2 FVKESK. Between the trimmed V and J ends, which lost 0 bases and 11 bases, there was a span of 11 bases. The CDR3 length is 13 residues. The CDR3 reads CASSQEGGTQQFF. CDR3 bases: TGTGCCAGCAGCCAAGAGGGCGGCACCCAGCAGTTCTTC.

The J gene is TRBJ1-1, the V gene TRBV27, with TRBD1 as a possible D gene (5 bases). CDR3 length equals 13 residues. Germline CDR1 is MNHEY and CDR2 is SMNVEV (reference sequence). V was pared by 0 bases and J by 7 bases, with 9 bases between. In DNA, the CDR3 is TGTGCCAGCAGTTTATCAGGGGTGGGTGAAGCTTTCTTT. Amino acid sequence: CASSLSGVGEAFF.

The rearrangement uses TRBV6-5 and TRBJ1-3, with 8 bases matching TRBD1. The CDR3 has 13 residues. The V and J ends lost 5 bases and 7 bases, in that order; junction bases with no gene match: 4. CDR1 is MNHEY and CDR2 is SVGAGI in the germline V gene. The CDR3 DNA sequence: TGTGCCAGCAGTACAGGGGGACGCAACACCATATATTTT. Translated, it gives CASSTGGRNTIYF.

In its sample, this clone was seen once. The rearrangement joins TRBV30 to TRBJ1-5, with no clear D. V lost 8 bases and J 6 bases, leaving 17 bases between the germline ends. The CDR3 contains 13 residues. Germline loops: CDR1 GTSNPN, CDR2 SVGIG (reference sequence). CDR3 sequence: CALSLAASQPQHF. Here the CDR3 DNA reads TGTGCCCTGAGTCTGGCAGCGAGTCAGCCCCAGCATTTT.

The chain uses TRBV10-2 and TRBJ2-1, with 12 bases that match TRBD1. J lost 8 bases, V lost 6 bases, and 5 bases had no gene match. CDR3 length: 14 amino acids. Germline V gene lookup returns CDR1 WSHSY and CDR2 SAAADI. The DNA of the CDR3 is TGCGCCAGCAGAAGGGGACAGGGGGCGTATGAGCAGTTCTTC. Translated, it gives CASRRGQGAYEQFF.

The chain recombines TRBV5-4 with TRBJ2-5; 7 bases match TRBD2. The CDR3 spans 15 residues. Germline V gives CDR1 SGHNT, CDR2 YYREEE (reference sequence). V lost 4 bases and J lost 5; bases outside the gene matches: 11. Here the CDR3 DNA reads TGTGCCAGCAGCCCTCTAGCGGAACTGGGGGAGACCCAGTACTTC. Translated: CASSPLAELGETQYF.

Of note for this clone: A read error may produce the germline difference seen at one junction end. This sequence joins TRBV18 and TRBJ1-6, with D possibly TRBD1 on 6 matching bases. The CDR3 is 16 residues long. Germline lookup yields CDR1 KGHSH and CDR2 LQKENI. DNA of the CDR3: TGTGCCAGCTCACAATCTGACAGGTCCTTTAATTCACCCCTCCACTTT. Its translation is CASSQSDRSFNSPLHF.

The chain couples TRBV5-1 to TRBJ2-5; 13 bases match TRBD2. V shed 0 bases, J shed 1 base, and the junction held 3 bases outside the gene matches. The CDR3 is 17 residues long. The germline V gene has CDR1 SGHRS and CDR2 YFSETQ. The CDR3: CASSLGLAGGTQETQYF. CDR3 nucleotide sequence: TGCGCCAGCAGCTTGGGACTAGCGGGAGGTACCCAAGAGACCCAGTACTTC.

The rearrangement uses TRBV6-4 and TRBJ2-1; D is uncertain. CDR1 MRHNA and CDR2 SNTAGT come from the germline V gene. V lost 2 bases and J 0 bases, leaving 14 bases between the germline ends. This CDR3 region has 17 residues. CDR3 nucleotide sequence: TGTGCCAGCAGTGACGGTTGGACGATGAGCTCCTACAATGAGCAGTTCTTC. It translates to CASSDGWTMSSYNEQFF.

The chain couples TRBV2 to TRBJ2-3; TRBD2 might be the D (5 bases). The CDR3 is 12 residues long. Germline V gene sequence: CDR1 SNHLY, CDR2 FYNNEI. Trimming removed 6 bases at V and 5 bases at J, with 9 bases between. The CDR3 loop reads CASRVAGDTQYF. The CDR3 nucleotides are TGTGCCAGCAGGGTGGCGGGAGATACGCAGTATTTT. Supplemented by reference TRBV2 and TRBJ2-3, the full variable domain reads EPEVTQTPSHQVTQMGQEVILRCVPISNHLYFYWYRQILGQKVEFLVSFYNNEISEKSEIFDDQFSVERPDGSNFTLKIRSTKLEDSAMYFCASRVAGDTQYFGPGTRLTVL.